Listed below are T cell receptor beta chains from one sample, sequenced in a study of beta chain features in type 1 diabetes. Measured with immunoSEQ multiplex PCR; TCRdb has only the in-frame clones, and not every one. The sample consists of hundreds of thousands of clones, roughly 15% of them appearing once. The sequenced sample consisted of naive CD4+ T cells from blood. The source of these receptors is a woman aged 18-29 years in good health. Each CDR3 is given with its conserved first and last residue. D genes are given only for firm matches. A clone size is listed for some rows: how often the clone was seen (once, few, many), or a class if it is expanded.

CDR3,DNA,length,J,D,V,size
CAISGRQGQETQYF,TGTGCCATCAGTGGGCGGCAGGGCCAAGAGACCCAGTACTTC,14,TRBJ2-5,NA,TRBV10-3,few
CASRGASAYNEQFF,TGCGCCAGCAGGGGGGCATCCGCCTACAATGAGCAGTTCTTC,14,TRBJ2-1,NA,TRBV5-1,NA
CASSVTGTGGYEQYF,TGTGCCAGCAGTGTCACCGGGACAGGGGGCTACGAGCAGTACTTC,15,TRBJ2-7,TRBD1,TRBV6-5,NA
CASSPEVVGAEAFF,TGTGCCAGCTCACCAGAGGTAGTCGGCGCTGAAGCTTTCTTT,14,TRBJ1-1,NA,TRBV18,NA
CASSIATGANYGYTF,TGTGCCAGTAGTATAGCGACAGGCGCCAACTATGGCTACACCTTC,15,TRBJ1-2,NA,TRBV19,NA
CASSRPHTGFNQPQHF,TGTGCCAGCAGCCGCCCCCATACAGGGTTCAATCAGCCCCAGCATTTT,16,TRBJ1-5,NA,TRBV28,NA
CASSSPGQFSTDTQYF,TGTGCCAGCAGCTCCCCGGGACAGTTTTCCACAGATACGCAGTATTTT,16,TRBJ2-3,TRBD1,TRBV7-9,few
CASSLINTEAFF,TGTGCCAGCAGTTTAATAAACACTGAAGCTTTCTTT,12,TRBJ1-1,NA,TRBV28,few
CASSRELGYEQYF,TGTGCCAGCAGCCGAGAACTGGGGTACGAGCAGTACTTC,13,TRBJ2-7,NA,TRBV4-2,NA
CASSRGINEKLFF,TGTGCCAGCAGCCGAGGGATTAATGAAAAACTGTTTTTT,13,TRBJ1-4,NA,TRBV7-2,few
CASSPRKQGPGELFF,TGTGCCAGCAGCCCAAGGAAACAGGGTCCCGGGGAGCTGTTTTTT,15,TRBJ2-2,NA,TRBV7-2,few
CASSTMTSVYNEQFF,TGTGCCAGCTCAACCATGACTAGCGTATACAATGAGCAGTTCTTC,15,TRBJ2-1,TRBD2,TRBV18,NA
CASSLKGYTEAFF,TGTGCCAGCAGCTTAAAGGGGTATACTGAAGCTTTCTTT,13,TRBJ1-1,NA,TRBV7-2,NA
CASSTRGDSSQPQHF,TGTGCCAGCAGCACCCGAGGGGACAGCTCTCAGCCCCAGCATTTT,15,TRBJ1-5,TRBD1,TRBV9,NA
CASSQDVTSGYEQYF,TGCGCCAGCAGCCAAGATGTTACTAGCGGCTACGAGCAGTACTTC,15,TRBJ2-7,TRBD2,TRBV4-1,NA
CASSLHPNTEAFF,TGTGCCAGCTCACTCCACCCGAACACTGAAGCTTTCTTT,13,TRBJ1-1,NA,TRBV18,NA
CAITRTSGTYEQYF,TGTGCCATCACGCGAACTAGCGGAACCTACGAGCAGTACTTC,14,TRBJ2-7,TRBD2,TRBV28,few
CASTNPGAALPFLQHF,TGTGCCAGTACCAACCCAGGGGCCGCACTGCCTTTTCTCCAGCATTTT,16,TRBJ1-5,NA,TRBV19,NA
CATTKSTNEKLFF,TGTGCCACTACTAAGTCAACTAATGAAAAACTGTTTTTT,13,TRBJ1-4,NA,TRBV18,NA
CASSWREYSTDTQYF,TGCGCCAGCAGCTGGCGGGAGTACAGCACAGATACGCAGTATTTT,15,TRBJ2-3,TRBD2,TRBV5-1,NA
CASSEGLGRTEAFF,TGTGCCAGCAGTGAAGGTCTCGGACGGACTGAAGCTTTCTTT,14,TRBJ1-1,NA,TRBV2,NA
CASSQEPKETQYF,TGTGCCAGCAGCCAAGAGCCTAAAGAGACCCAGTACTTC,13,TRBJ2-5,NA,TRBV4-2,few
CASSRLGTGIEQYF,TGCGCCAGCAGTCGACTCGGGACAGGGATCGAGCAGTACTTC,14,TRBJ2-7,TRBD1,TRBV10-1,few
CASTKSGTGYNEQFF,TGTGCCAGCACCAAATCGGGGACAGGGTACAATGAGCAGTTCTTC,15,TRBJ2-1,TRBD1,TRBV11-2,NA
CASSLEHTRFTEAFF,TGTGCCAGCAGCTTGGAACATACGAGGTTTACTGAAGCTTTCTTT,15,TRBJ1-1,NA,TRBV5-6,NA
CASSTRSYRYSNQPQHF,TGTGCCAGCAGTACGCGGTCGTATAGATATAGCAATCAGCCCCAGCATTTT,17,TRBJ1-5,NA,TRBV28,NA
CASSQDRTGGGQPQHF,TGTGCCAGCAGCCAAGATCGGACAGGGGGCGGTCAGCCCCAGCATTTT,16,TRBJ1-5,TRBD1,TRBV14,few
CASSPPRSGRVTDTQYF,TGTGCCAGCAGTCCTCCCCGTAGCGGGAGGGTCACAGATACGCAGTATTTT,17,TRBJ2-3,TRBD2,TRBV28,NA
CASSLGRHYQETQYF,TGCGCCAGCAGCTTGGGGAGACATTACCAAGAGACCCAGTACTTC,15,TRBJ2-5,NA,TRBV5-1,few